These 15 T cell receptor beta chains originate from one sample sequenced in a study of blood T cell repertoires in COVID-19. Profiling relied on immunoSEQ multiplex PCR, and the TCRdb table lists in-frame clones only, not all of them. The sample lists about 360,000 clones; 70% to 90% were seen once. Source material: PBMCs or T cells enriched from blood (not recorded which). The receptors here all came from a man aged 35 to 55 in a cohort exposed to, infected with or recovered from COVID-19 (not recorded which).

V usage is TRBV9 and J usage is TRBJ1-1; 11 positions match TRBD1. Germline V lookup: CDR1 SGDLS, CDR2 YYNGEE. Trimming at V came to 0 bases and at J to 6 bases, leaving 4 bases not matched to a gene. The CDR3 covers 15 residues. CDR3 in DNA: TGTGCCAGCAGCGTAGAGGGACAGGGGGGGTCTGAAGCTTTCTTT. Its protein is CASSVEGQGGSEAFF.

The chain has TRBV6-5 and TRBJ2-1, with TRBD1 matching 8 bases. The CDR3 spans 15 residues. The junction had 13 bases not matched to a gene; V was cut back by 7 bases and J by 8 bases. Germline V gene data show CDR1 as MNHEY and CDR2 as SVGAGI. The CDR3 sequence: CASTTGTGNFHEQFF. In DNA form, the CDR3 reads TGTGCCAGCACCACAGGGACAGGTAATTTCCATGAGCAGTTCTTC.

V is TRBV4-2 and J is TRBJ1-2, with TRBD1 matching 9 bases. Per germline, CDR1 LGHNA and CDR2 YNFKEQ. With 5 bases clipped from V and 4 bases from J, the junction kept 8 bases outside the gene matches. This CDR3 is 15 amino acids long. The CDR3 nucleotides are TGTGCCAGCAGCGAGGACAGGGGTCGAATCTATGGCTACACCTTC. Translation: CASSEDRGRIYGYTF.

The chain has TRBV11-3 and TRBJ2-1, with 12 bases fitting TRBD2. The CDR3 consists of 16 residues. V trimming: 1 base; J trimming: 8 bases; junction bases outside the gene matches: 6. Germline CDR1 and CDR2: SGHNT and YENEEA. CDR3 bases: TGTGCCAGCAGCTTAGGCCTAGCGGGAGGGTACGATGAGCAGTTCTTC. Protein: CASSLGLAGGYDEQFF.

The gene calls are TRBV5-5 and TRBJ1-3, with a weak D call TRBD1 (6 bases). Germline V lookup: CDR1 SGHKS, CDR2 YYEKEE (reference sequence). This CDR3 spans 16 amino acids. V shed 0 bases and J shed 1 base, with 11 bases lying between them. The CDR3 nucleotides read TGTGCCAGCAGCTTGGTCAGGGGTACTTCTGGAAACACCATATATTTT. Translation: CASSLVRGTSGNTIYF.

The rearrangement links TRBV3-1 (or the pseudogene TRBV3-2) to TRBJ2-1; TRBD2 agrees at 13 bases. The CDR3 is made up of 16 amino acids. Germline values: CDR1 LGHDT, CDR2 YNNKEL (reference sequence). Trimming removed 4 bases from V and 4 bases from J; junction bases left unmatched: 4. The CDR3 nucleotides are TGTGCCAGCAGCCCGGGACTAGCGGGAAAATACAATGAGCAGTTCTTC. Its translation is CASSPGLAGKYNEQFF.

The chain couples TRBV3-1 (or the pseudogene TRBV3-2) to TRBJ1-3; D gene ambiguous. V was pared by 5 bases and J by 4 bases, with 12 bases between. Germline lookup yields CDR1 LGHDT and CDR2 YNNKEL (reference sequence). The CDR3 runs 14 residues. Here the CDR3 DNA reads TGTGCCAGCAGCGAGAGTCGAGCGGGAAACACCATATATTTT. Its protein product is CASSESRAGNTIYF.

The genes are TRBV2 and TRBJ2-7; the match to TRBD2 covers 12 bases. This CDR3 is built from 15 residues. V lost 1 base and J lost 4; bases outside the gene matches: 2. Germline lookup yields CDR1 SNHLY and CDR2 FYNNEI. CDR3 protein: CASSEGLAGVYEQYF. The DNA of the CDR3 is TGTGCCAGCAGTGAAGGACTAGCGGGAGTTTACGAGCAGTACTTC.

The chain has TRBV5-1 and TRBJ1-4; possibly TRBD1 for D (5 bases). The V and J ends lost 0 bases and 5 bases respectively, with 8 bases between them. The germline gives CDR1 SGHRS, CDR2 YFSETQ. There are 14 residues in the CDR3. The DNA for the CDR3 is TGCGCCAGCAGCTTGGGGGGGAGGAATGAAAAACTGTTTTTT. This translates into CASSLGGRNEKLFF.

Remarks on this clone: Other DNA sequences of this sample code for an identical CDR3. The genes are TRBV19 and TRBJ2-7, with TRBD2 identical over 9 bases. CDR3 length: 14 amino acids. CDR1 LNHDA and CDR2 SQIVND come from the germline V gene (reference sequence). Trimming at V came to 4 bases and at J to 6 bases, leaving 7 bases not matched to a gene. Written as DNA, the CDR3 is TGTGCCAGTAGTACCACTAGCGGGCGGGGCGAGCAGTACTTC. Its translation is CASSTTSGRGEQYF.

This rearrangement joins TRBV14 to TRBJ2-7; possibly TRBD2 for D (5 bases). V was cut by 4 bases and J by 1 base, with 11 bases left in between. The length of the CDR3 is 14 residues. CDR1 SGHDN and CDR2 FVKESK come from the germline V gene. The CDR3 sequence is CASSLRGRSYEQYF. CDR3 coding DNA: TGTGCCAGCAGCCTCCGCGGGCGTTCCTACGAGCAGTACTTC.

The rearrangement links TRBV19 to TRBJ2-1; 10 bases are a match to TRBD2. Germline CDR1 reads LNHDA; CDR2 reads SQIVND (reference sequence). J gave up 6 bases and V 5 bases, and 10 bases lay outside the gene matches. This CDR3 spans 16 amino acids. The CDR3 nucleotides read TGTGCCAGTAGTTCATCACTAGCGGGATTTGGCAATGAGCAGTTCTTC. It specifies CASSSSLAGFGNEQFF.

J is TRBJ1-1 and V is TRBV3-1 (or the pseudogene TRBV3-2), with 8 positions matching TRBD1. The V and J ends lost 1 base and 6 bases, in that order; junction bases with no gene match: 7. CDR1 is LGHDT and CDR2 is YNNKEL in the germline V gene (reference sequence). The CDR3 runs to 15 residues. CDR3 in DNA: TGTGCCAGCAGCCAAGGCACAGGGGGTAGGGCTGAAGCTTTCTTT. Translation gives CASSQGTGGRAEAFF.

The chain recombines TRBV21-1 with TRBJ2-5; TRBD2 reflects the table's D call only, with no check against the DNA. TRBV21-1 is a documented pseudogene. The CDR3 length is 13 residues. The chain's CDR3 is CASIPGLGETQYF. The CDR3 bases are TGTGCCAGCATCCCGGGACTAGGGGAGACCCAGTACTTC.

The chain is built from TRBV2 and TRBJ1-5; unclear D gene. In germline, CDR1 is SNHLY, CDR2 FYNNEI. CDR3 length equals 12 residues. The V end was cut by 6 bases, the J end by 4 bases, with 7 bases between. In DNA, the CDR3 is TGTGCCAGCAGCCCCGCGAATCAGCCCCAGCATTTT. Protein: CASSPANQPQHF.